A selection of T cell receptor beta chains follows, all from one sample in a study of T cell responses to AZD1222 COVID-19 vaccine. Profiled with immunoSEQ multiplex PCR; TCRdb holds only in-frame clones, not every one. The repertoire includes around 120,000 clones, approximately 86% of them detected once, and 15% to 20% sits in the top ten. Sequencing used peripheral blood, obtained 28 days after the second AZD1222 dose. All receptors come from an adult who received the AZD1222 COVID-19 vaccine. The CDR3 runs from the conserved cysteine through the conserved F or W. Each record gives: clone size, V gene, J gene, D gene, CDR3 protein, CDR3 DNA. A D gene is named only where the DNA matches it firmly. The size field is filled for only some rows; it gives once, few, many or a size class.

-	TRBV6-2/TRBV6-3	TRBJ1-4	-	CASSSRGGNEKLFF	TGTGCCAGCAGCTCTAGGGGGGGTAATGAAAAACTGTTTTTT
few	TRBV13	TRBJ2-2	-	CASSLEATGELFF	TGTGCCAGCAGCTTAGAAGCAACCGGGGAGCTGTTTTTT
-	TRBV19	TRBJ1-3	-	CATGPSSGNTIYF	TGTGCTACGGGCCCGAGCTCTGGAAACACCATATATTTT
-	TRBV9	TRBJ2-5	TRBD1	CASSVGGRGRQETQYF	TGTGCCAGCAGCGTAGGAGGCAGGGGGCGCCAAGAGACCCAGTACTTC
-	TRBV11-2	TRBJ1-2	TRBD1	CASSTRQGSYGYTF	TGTGCCAGCAGCACCCGACAGGGAAGCTATGGCTACACCTTC
-	TRBV6-5	TRBJ1-2	-	CASSYLRPLGPIGYTF	TGTGCCAGCAGTTACCTACGACCGCTAGGACCAATTGGCTACACCTTC
once	TRBV7-9	TRBJ2-3	TRBD2	CASSTQRGSREGRNTQYF	TGTGCCAGCAGCACCCAGAGGGGGTCGCGGGAGGGCCGGAATACGCAGTATTTT
-	TRBV5-1	TRBJ2-2	TRBD1	CASSLYGTENTGELFF	TGCGCCAGCAGCTTGTACGGGACAGAGAACACCGGGGAGCTGTTTTTT
-	TRBV24-1	TRBJ1-6	TRBD1	CATSDRDRGNSPLHF	TGTGCCACCAGTGACCGGGACAGGGGTAATTCACCCCTCCACTTT
few	TRBV11-2	TRBJ1-5	-	CASSSDRGQPQHF	TGTGCCAGCAGCTCGGACCGAGGGCAGCCCCAGCATTTT
-	TRBV2	TRBJ1-2	TRBD1	CASSQGSGQGYGYTF	TGTGCCAGCAGTCAGGGGTCAGGACAGGGCTATGGCTACACCTTC
-	TRBV5-1	TRBJ1-2	-	CASSLAGPGGSNGYTF	TGCGCCAGCAGCTTGGCCGGCCCGGGGGGGTCGAATGGCTACACCTTC
-	TRBV2	TRBJ1-6	-	CASSERGAGSPLHF	TGTGCCAGCAGTGAGAGGGGGGCCGGGTCACCCCTCCACTTT
-	TRBV6-5	TRBJ2-7	-	CASSYSAQGTYEQYF	TGTGCCAGCAGTTACTCGGCGCAGGGGACCTACGAGCAGTACTTC
-	TRBV6-5	TRBJ2-1	TRBD2	CASSYFSGAHFNEQFF	TGTGCCAGCAGTTACTTTAGCGGGGCCCATTTTAATGAGCAGTTCTTC
few	TRBV28	TRBJ1-2	TRBD1	CASGTGVGGYTF	TGTGCCAGCGGGACAGGGGTCGGCGGCTACACCTTC
once	TRBV14	TRBJ2-1	-	CASRRAGASYNEQFF	TGTGCCAGCCGAAGGGCGGGGGCGTCCTACAATGAGCAGTTCTTC
-	TRBV5-1	TRBJ1-4	-	CASAEGATNEKLFF	TGCGCCAGCGCAGAGGGTGCAACTAATGAAAAACTGTTTTTT
-	TRBV28	TRBJ2-1	-	CASSEGLGEQFF	TGTGCCAGCTCTGAGGGGCTGGGTGAGCAGTTCTTC
few	TRBV6-4	TRBJ2-7	TRBD2	CASSDSGLRSEQYF	TGTGCCAGCAGTGACTCGGGACTACGAAGCGAGCAGTACTTC
-	TRBV7-6	TRBJ1-5	TRBD1	CASSPRQGHQPQHF	TGTGCCAGCAGTCCCAGACAGGGACATCAGCCCCAGCATTTT
-	TRBV4-3	TRBJ2-7	-	CASSQNPGLSYEQYF	TGCGCCAGCAGCCAAAATCCAGGGCTTTCCTACGAGCAGTACTTC
-	TRBV6-5	TRBJ2-5	-	CASSYSTGETQYF	TGTGCCAGCAGTTACTCTACAGGGGAGACCCAGTACTTC
-	TRBV7-2	TRBJ2-2	-	CASSNTPATGELFF	TGTGCCAGCAGCAATACCCCGGCGACCGGGGAGCTGTTTTTT
-	TRBV19	TRBJ1-2	-	CASSTPADSHPGYTF	TGTGCCAGTAGTACCCCGGCGGACAGCCACCCTGGCTACACCTTC
few	TRBV5-1	TRBJ2-2	-	CASSLDQNTGELFF	TGCGCCAGCAGCTTGGATCAGAACACCGGGGAGCTGTTTTTT
once	TRBV18	TRBJ2-6	-	CASSPVLGAGANVLTF	TGTGCCAGCTCACCGGTCCTGGGCGCTGGGGCCAACGTCCTGACTTTC
-	TRBV27	TRBJ2-1	-	CASSTWGVNEQFF	TGTGCCAGCAGTACTTGGGGGGTCAATGAGCAGTTCTTC
-	TRBV28	TRBJ1-2	-	CASSAGTYQGGGYTF	TGTGCCAGCAGTGCCGGGACATACCAAGGGGGGGGCTACACCTTC
-	TRBV7-2	TRBJ2-7	TRBD2	CASSLLSSGSYEQYF	TGTGCCAGCAGCTTACTCTCTAGCGGTTCCTACGAGCAGTACTTC
-	TRBV18	TRBJ2-7	-	CATTAIPLSGEQYF	TGTGCCACGACAGCGATCCCACTTTCGGGCGAGCAGTACTTC
-	TRBV27	TRBJ1-1	-	CASRFGAGNTEAFF	TGTGCCAGCAGATTTGGGGCAGGGAACACTGAAGCTTTCTTT
-	TRBV21-1	TRBJ1-2	-	CASSNPSTGYGYTF	TGTGCCAGCAGCAACCCCTCTACAGGGTATGGCTACACCTTC
-	TRBV18	TRBJ2-7	TRBD1	CASSSGTGKSEQYF	TGTGCCAGCTCATCCGGGACAGGGAAGAGCGAGCAGTACTTC
-	TRBV18	TRBJ1-1	TRBD1	CASSPPRAGGGITEAFF	TGTGCCAGCTCACCACCGAGGGCAGGGGGTGGGATCACTGAAGCTTTCTTT
-	TRBV5-8	TRBJ1-1	-	CASSIGGLTEAFF	TGTGCCAGTTCGATTGGGGGCTTGACTGAAGCTTTCTTT
-	TRBV7-9	TRBJ1-4	TRBD1	CASSLARQGREKLFF	TGTGCCAGCAGCTTAGCCCGACAGGGTCGTGAAAAACTGTTTTTT
-	TRBV5-1	TRBJ1-2	-	CASSLDGQYYGYTF	TGCGCCAGCAGCTTGGATGGGCAGTACTATGGCTACACCTTC
-	TRBV18	TRBJ2-7	TRBD2	CASSPLASGGLAYEQYF	TGTGCCAGCTCACCATTGGCTAGCGGGGGGCTAGCCTACGAGCAGTACTTC
-	TRBV10-1	TRBJ2-7	TRBD2	CASSLQTSMVSEQYF	TGCGCCAGCAGCCTACAGACTAGCATGGTCTCCGAGCAGTACTTC
-	TRBV10-3	TRBJ2-7	-	CAIKNAPDRGEQYF	TGTGCCATCAAAAACGCTCCCGATCGGGGCGAGCAGTACTTC
-	TRBV7-2	TRBJ2-5	-	CASSSMVGERETQYF	TGTGCCAGCAGCTCAATGGTGGGGGAGCGAGAGACCCAGTACTTC
-	TRBV3-1/TRBV3-2	TRBJ1-3	TRBD1	CASSPGQGTGNTIYF	TGTGCCAGCAGCCCGGGACAGGGGACTGGAAACACCATATATTTT
-	TRBV28	TRBJ1-3	TRBD1	CASSLGDRGGNTIYF	TGTGCCAGCAGTTTAGGGGACAGGGGTGGTAACACCATATATTTT
-	TRBV6-5	TRBJ1-6	-	CASSQLRNSPLHF	TGTGCCAGCAGTCAGCTTAGGAATTCACCCCTCCACTTT
-	TRBV9	TRBJ1-4	TRBD1	CASSRGQGASREKLFF	TGTGCCAGCAGCCGGGGACAGGGGGCATCTAGGGAAAAACTGTTTTTT
once	TRBV30	TRBJ2-7	-	CAWRDRNSYEQYF	TGTGCCTGGAGAGACAGGAACTCCTACGAGCAGTACTTC
-	TRBV7-6	TRBJ1-3	TRBD1	CASSLVGQGPLSGNTIYF	TGTGCCAGCAGCTTAGTGGGACAGGGCCCTCTCTCTGGAAACACCATATATTTT
-	TRBV4-1	TRBJ2-1	TRBD2	CASSQVTSGSYNEQFF	TGCGCCAGCAGCCAAGTGACTAGCGGGAGCTACAATGAGCAGTTCTTC
-	TRBV2	TRBJ1-2	TRBD1	CASKQGITYGYTF	TGTGCCAGCAAACAGGGGATCACCTATGGCTACACCTTC
-	TRBV6-5	TRBJ1-4	-	CASSYSYDINEKLFF	TGTGCCAGCAGTTACTCATACGATATTAATGAAAAACTGTTTTTT
-	TRBV5-1	TRBJ1-2	-	CASSSGANYGYTF	TGCGCCAGCAGTTCAGGGGCGAACTATGGCTACACCTTC